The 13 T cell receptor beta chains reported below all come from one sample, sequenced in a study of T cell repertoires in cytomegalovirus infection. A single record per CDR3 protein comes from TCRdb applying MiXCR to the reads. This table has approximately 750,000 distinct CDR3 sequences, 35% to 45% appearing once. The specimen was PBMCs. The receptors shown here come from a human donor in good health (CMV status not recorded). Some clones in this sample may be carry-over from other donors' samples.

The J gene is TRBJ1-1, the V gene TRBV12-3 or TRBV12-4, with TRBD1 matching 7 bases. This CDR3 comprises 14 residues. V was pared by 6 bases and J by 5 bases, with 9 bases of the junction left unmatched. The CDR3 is CASRPAGGQTEAFF. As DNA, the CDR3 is TGTGCCAGCAGGCCCGCAGGGGGTCAAACTGAAGCTTTCTTT.

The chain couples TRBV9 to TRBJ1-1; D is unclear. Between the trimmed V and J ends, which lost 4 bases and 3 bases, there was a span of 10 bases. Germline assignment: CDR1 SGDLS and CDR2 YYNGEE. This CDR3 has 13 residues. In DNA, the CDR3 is TGTGCCAGCAGCCGACTCATATACACTGAAGCTTTCTTT. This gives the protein CASSRLIYTEAFF.

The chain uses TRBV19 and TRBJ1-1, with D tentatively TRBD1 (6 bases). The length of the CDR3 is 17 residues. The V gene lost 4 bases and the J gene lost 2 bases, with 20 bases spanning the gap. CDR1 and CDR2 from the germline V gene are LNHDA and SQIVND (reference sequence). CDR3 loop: CASSNRDNTHLNTEAFF. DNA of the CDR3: TGTGCCAGTAGTAACCGGGACAATACCCACCTTAACACTGAAGCTTTCTTT.

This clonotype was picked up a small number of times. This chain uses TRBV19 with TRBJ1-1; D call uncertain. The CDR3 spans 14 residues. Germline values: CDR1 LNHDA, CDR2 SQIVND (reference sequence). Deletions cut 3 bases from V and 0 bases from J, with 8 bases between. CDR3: CASSILFMNTEAFF. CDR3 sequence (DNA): TGTGCCAGTAGTATCTTGTTCATGAACACTGAAGCTTTCTTT.

The CDR3 region has the DNA TGTGCCAGCAGTTATCTGTTAGCGGGAGCTCCGGCAGATACGCAGTATTTT. Its translation is CASSYLLAGAPADTQYF. This chain connects TRBV6-1 to TRBJ2-3, with TRBD2 matching over 9 bases. The ends lost 5 bases at V and 4 bases at J; junction bases unmatched: 13. Germline V gene data show CDR1 as MNHNS and CDR2 as SASEGT. The CDR3 is 17 amino acids.

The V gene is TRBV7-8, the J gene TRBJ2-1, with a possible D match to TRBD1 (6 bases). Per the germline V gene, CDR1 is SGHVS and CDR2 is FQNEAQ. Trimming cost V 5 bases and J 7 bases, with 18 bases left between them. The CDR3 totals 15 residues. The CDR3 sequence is CASSRYNRVGNEQFF. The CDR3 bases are TGTGCCAGCAGCCGATATAACAGGGTGGGGAATGAGCAGTTCTTC.

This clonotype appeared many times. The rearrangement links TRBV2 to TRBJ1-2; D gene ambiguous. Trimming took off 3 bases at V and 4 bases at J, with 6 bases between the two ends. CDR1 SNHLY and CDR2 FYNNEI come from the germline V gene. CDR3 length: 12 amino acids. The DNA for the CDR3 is TGTGCCAGCAGTGAGGCAGGCTATGGCTACACCTTC. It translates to CASSEAGYGYTF.

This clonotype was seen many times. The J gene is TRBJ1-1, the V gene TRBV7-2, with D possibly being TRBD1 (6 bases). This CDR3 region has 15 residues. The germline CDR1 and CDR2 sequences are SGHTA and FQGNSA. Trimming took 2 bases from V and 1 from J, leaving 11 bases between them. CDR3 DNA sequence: TGTGCCAGCAGCTTAATAGGACAGAAGAACACTGAAGCTTTCTTT. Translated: CASSLIGQKNTEAFF.

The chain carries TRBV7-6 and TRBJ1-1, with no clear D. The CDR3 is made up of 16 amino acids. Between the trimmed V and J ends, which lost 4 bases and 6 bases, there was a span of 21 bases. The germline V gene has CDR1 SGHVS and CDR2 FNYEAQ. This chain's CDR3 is CASSSGKGKPNSEAFF. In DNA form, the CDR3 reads TGTGCCAGCAGCTCCGGCAAAGGGAAACCCAACTCTGAAGCTTTCTTT.

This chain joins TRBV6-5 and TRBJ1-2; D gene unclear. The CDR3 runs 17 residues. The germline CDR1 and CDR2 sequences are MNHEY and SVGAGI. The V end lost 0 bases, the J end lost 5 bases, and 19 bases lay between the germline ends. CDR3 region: CASSYSSPIGSFYGYTF. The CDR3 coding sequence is TGTGCCAGCAGTTACTCGAGTCCAATAGGGAGTTTTTATGGCTACACCTTC.

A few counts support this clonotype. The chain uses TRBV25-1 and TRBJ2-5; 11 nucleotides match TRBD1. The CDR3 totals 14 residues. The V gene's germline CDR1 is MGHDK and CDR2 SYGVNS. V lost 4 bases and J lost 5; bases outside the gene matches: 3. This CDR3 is CASSGDRGFETQYF. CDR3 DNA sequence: TGTGCCAGCAGTGGGGACAGGGGGTTCGAGACCCAGTACTTC.

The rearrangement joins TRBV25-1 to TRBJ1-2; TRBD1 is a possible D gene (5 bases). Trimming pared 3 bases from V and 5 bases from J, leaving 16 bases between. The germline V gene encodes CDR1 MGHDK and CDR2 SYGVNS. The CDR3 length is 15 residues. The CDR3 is CASSDPTRGGYGYTF. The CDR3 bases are TGTGCCAGCAGTGACCCCACCCGGGGGGGTTATGGCTACACCTTC.

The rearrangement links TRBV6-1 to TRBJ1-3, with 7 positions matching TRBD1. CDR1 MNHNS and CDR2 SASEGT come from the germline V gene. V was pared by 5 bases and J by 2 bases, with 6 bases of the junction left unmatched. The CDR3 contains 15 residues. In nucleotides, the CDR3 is TGTGCCAGCAGTCAGCCAGGGACAGCTGGAAACACCATATATTTT. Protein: CASSQPGTAGNTIYF.